The TCR beta chain described here comes from a study of cytomegalovirus exposure and HLA in healthy donors (dated 2017 in TCRdb). Regarding the study in general: According to a later analysis, one platform produced both the roughly 120 validation repertoires and the approximately 600 repertoires of the first cohort. The study aimed to test whether signatures of past pathogen exposure could be identified by cataloging public T cell receptors. Along with the approximately 620-subject first cohort, a separate validation cohort of over a hundred different subjects was used. The study combined high-throughput TCR immunosequencing, statistical association of individual TCRs with disease status, and machine learning to predict cytomegalovirus infection status. Findings and caveats that apply to the study as a whole: Most TCR sequences were observed very rarely across donors, whereas some public TCRs were present in many individuals. According to the authors, the approach could potentially be generalized to other disease states and immunological phenotypes. In vitro tests confirmed that three of the cytomegalovirus-associated TCR beta chains recognize cytomegalovirus antigens. A later analysis lacked HLA typing for the validation cohort, so it scored co-occurrence in that cohort across all 120 or so repertoires. A total of roughly 160 TCR beta chains were listed by the study as associated with cytomegalovirus. A later analysis found that TCRs clustered in the first cohort also tended to co-occur in the roughly 120 validation repertoires, with more than 90% of cluster scores above 0. The classifier was reported to diagnose cytomegalovirus status with high specificity and sensitivity in both the original and validation cohorts.

The donors belonged to the validation cohort of approximately 130 subjects, which was separate from the approximately 700-subject first cohort. The library was prepared using the immunoSEQ multiplex PCR assay. As for how the authors treated the data: A statistical classification framework was built for diagnosing cytomegalovirus status from the catalog of TCR beta chain sequences. TCRdb retrieved this table from immuneACCESS and kept in-frame rearrangements only. Not all clones are present; in checked studies, unresolved V genes account for under half, and no reason is known for the remainder. V and J calls plus clone size are reproduced from that table; the DNA served to infer D and trimming. Counted in this sample were over 150,000 clones; about 90% of them appeared once. 3% to 3.5% of the sample goes to the ten largest clones. The CDR3, cysteine through phenylalanine, is 14 amino acids long. Just CDR3 DNA is preserved here, 42 bases in frame from base 1. Sequences MNHEY (CDR1) and SVGAGI (CDR2) are obtained from the germline V gene. The junction carries 10 bases between V and J, which are trimmed by 0 bases and 5 bases respectively.

Remarks on this clone: The specificity of this receptor is unknown. The record has no base qualities; no much larger clone is one base away.

The receptor was isolated from a woman between 18 and 30 years old in good health and CMV-seropositive. Sequenced sample: PBMCs. The V gene is TRBV6-5 and the J gene is TRBJ1-2, with the D segment identity uncertain. Here the CDR3 is given as CASSYSAGLYGYTF. The DNA sequence is given as TGTGCCAGCAGTTACTCAGCAGGATTGTATGGCTACACCTTC.